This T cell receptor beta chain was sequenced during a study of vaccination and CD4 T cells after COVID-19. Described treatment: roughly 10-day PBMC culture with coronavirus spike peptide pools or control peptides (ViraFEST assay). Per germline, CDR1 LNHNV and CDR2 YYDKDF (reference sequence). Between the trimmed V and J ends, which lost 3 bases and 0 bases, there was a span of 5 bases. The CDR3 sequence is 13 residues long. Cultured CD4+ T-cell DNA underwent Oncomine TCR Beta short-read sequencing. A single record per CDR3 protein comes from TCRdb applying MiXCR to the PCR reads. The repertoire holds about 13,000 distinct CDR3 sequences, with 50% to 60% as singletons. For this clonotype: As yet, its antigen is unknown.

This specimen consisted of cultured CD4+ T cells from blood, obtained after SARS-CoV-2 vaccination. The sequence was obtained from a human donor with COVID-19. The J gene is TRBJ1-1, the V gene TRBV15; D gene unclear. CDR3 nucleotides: TGTGCCACCAGCAGGATGATGAACACTGAAGCTTTCTTT. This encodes CATSRMMNTEAFF. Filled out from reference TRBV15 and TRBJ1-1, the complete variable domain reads DAMVIQNPRYQVTQFGKPVTLSCSQTLNHNVMYWYQQKSSQAPKLLFHYYDKDFNNEADTPDNFQSRRPNTSFCFLDIRSPGLGDTAMYLCATSRMMNTEAFFGQGTRLTVV.